This T cell receptor (beta chain) was profiled in a study of blood T cell repertoires in COVID-19. About the study: The study drew acute and convalescent COVID-19 samples from the United States, Italy and Spain. T cells, B-cell-depleted T cells, or PBMCs provided the cDNA or gDNA that served as material.

Clinical histories supplied by participants themselves formed the basis of cohort assignment. In the original workflow: Cell counts per sample came from amplifying reference gene primers. Profiled with immunoSEQ multiplex PCR; TCRdb holds only in-frame clones, not every one. V, J and clone size derive from that table, while D and trimming were established from the DNA sequence. The sample consists of 200,000 to 300,000 clones, about 87% of them appearing once. The source is a woman in her 40s with acute COVID-19. The sample consisted of PBMCs or T cells enriched from blood (not recorded which).

CDR3 region: CASSFGLGNEQFF. In DNA, the CDR3 is TGTGCCAGCAGCTTCGGACTGGGCAATGAGCAGTTCTTC. V gene TRBV11-2 combines with J gene TRBJ2-1; TRBD2 might be the D (5 bases). The CDR3 runs 13 residues. Per the germline V gene, CDR1 is SGHAT and CDR2 is FQNNGV. V lost 3 bases and J lost 6, with 9 bases in between. Full variable domain (missing parts from reference TRBV11-2 and TRBJ2-1): EAGVAQSPRYKIIEKRQSVAFWCNPISGHATLYWYQQILGQGPKLLIQFQNNGVVDDSQLPKDRFSAERLKGVDSTLKIQPAKLEDSAVYLCASSFGLGNEQFFGPGTRLTVL.